This TCR beta chain is from a study of OX40 agonist ivuxolimab in advanced cancers. Study-wide findings and caveats: Doses of 0.1 to 3.0 mg/kg were accompanied by clonal expansion of CD4+ and CD8+ blood T cells by week 6.

Autoimmune disease history or systemic immunosuppression excluded patients. Concerning this clone itself: No antigen is known for it.

Sequenced by immunoSEQ multiplex PCR; TCRdb stores in-frame clones only, minus some. The sample carries some 63,000 clones, 85% to 90% recorded once. This receptor was obtained from an adult with an advanced solid tumor such as melanoma, head and neck, liver or kidney cancer. Sequencing used CD4+ or CD8+ T cells sorted from blood, obtained in a trial of the OX40 agonist ivuxolimab.

CDR3 amino acids: CASRPPTGGPAGASYNEQFF. CDR3 in DNA: TGTGCCAGCAGACCGCCAACCGGGGGTCCAGCGGGAGCCTCCTACAATGAGCAGTTCTTC. This chain uses TRBV27 with TRBJ2-1; 8 positions agree with TRBD2. V was pared by 6 bases and J by 0 bases, with 19 bases of the junction left unmatched. From germline, CDR1 is MNHEY and CDR2 SMNVEV (reference sequence). The CDR3 totals 20 residues.